This T cell receptor beta chain was retrieved from a study of blood T cell repertoires in COVID-19. Study at large: Samples came from the United States, Italy and Spain, spanning acute and convalescent COVID-19. The cDNA or gDNA used as material had been derived from T cells, B-cell-depleted T cells, or PBMCs.

In the study's own analysis: Scientists estimated how many nucleated cells there were by amplifying reference gene primers. The protocol was immunoSEQ multiplex PCR, while the TCRdb copy is restricted to in-frame clones and leaves out a portion. V and J calls and clone size are as listed in that table; D and trimming were resolved from the DNA. The table has 290,000 or so clones, 85% seen once. The CDR3 has 16 residues. Germline lookup yields CDR1 SGHVS and CDR2 FNYEAQ. The trim removed 5 bases at V and 6 bases at J, leaving 14 bases unmatched. The receptor was derived from a man between 45 and 60 years old with active or convalescent COVID-19. The genes are TRBV7-6 and TRBJ2-7; 9 nucleotides agree with TRBD2. Sequenced sample: peripheral blood. CDR3 loop: CASSPVRAGGPSEQYF. The DNA for the CDR3 is TGTGCCAGCAGCCCGGTCCGGGCGGGAGGGCCTAGCGAGCAGTACTTC.